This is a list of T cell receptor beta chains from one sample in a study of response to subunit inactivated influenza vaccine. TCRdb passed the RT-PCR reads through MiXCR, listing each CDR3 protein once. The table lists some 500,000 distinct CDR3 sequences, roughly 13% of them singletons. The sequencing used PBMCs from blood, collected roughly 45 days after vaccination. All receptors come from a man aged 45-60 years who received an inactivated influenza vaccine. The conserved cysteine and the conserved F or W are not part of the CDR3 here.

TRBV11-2 ASSWGGAYNEQF
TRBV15 ATSSETGTRQF
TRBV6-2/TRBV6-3 ASIGLSSTDTQY
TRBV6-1 ASSLLAGGQLSTDTQY
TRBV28 ASKQPAERGEKLF
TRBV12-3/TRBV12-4 ASSPGTGGIWPQH
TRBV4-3 ASSQDLLGPFQAF
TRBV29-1 SVISTDTQY
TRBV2 ASTDAPYGNTIY
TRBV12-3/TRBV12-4 ASRVGGNSNQPQH
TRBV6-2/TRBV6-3 ASSRYRDSIGDNEQF
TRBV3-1 ASSHYLLTGSNEQY
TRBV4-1 ASSHVLDVLT
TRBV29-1 SSFDQSGSPSYEQY
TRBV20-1 SARKRKPTGELF
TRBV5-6 ASGVDEQY
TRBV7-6 ASSSFDREQY
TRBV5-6 ASRDRTAEGEKLF
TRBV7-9 ASRGLANEQF
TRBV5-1 ASSYGTSGVGEQF
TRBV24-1 ATSDTPVLAGASGELF
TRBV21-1 ASSKKAQH
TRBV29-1 SVVAGTGEQF
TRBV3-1 ASSHGTSADEQF
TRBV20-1 SASRQESSYEQY
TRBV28 ASTVRYNEQF
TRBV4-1 ASSQPGRYPGELF
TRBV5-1 ASSSHTGSTEAF
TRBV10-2 ASRSQDRGGSPLH
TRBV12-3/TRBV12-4 ASSSTGGGSYNEQF
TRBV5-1 ASRTGNTGELF
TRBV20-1 SASNFVGRSEKLF
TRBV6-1 ASSEQGIGGYT
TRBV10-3 AISESRRQGGEQF
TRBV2 ASKDGRAGREQF
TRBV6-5 ASSSQGRGAPYEQY
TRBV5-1 ASSLVGSRSYEQY
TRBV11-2 ASSLVPGLAGALRPKNIQY
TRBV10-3 AITPGQGTRGHT
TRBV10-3 ANAADRAETQY
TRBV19 ASSMRATNQETQY
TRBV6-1 ASSEYRYQPQH
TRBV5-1 ATGAPAYSNQPQH
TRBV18 ASSPQGTANSPLH
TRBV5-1 ASSLARSRTATFPYEQY
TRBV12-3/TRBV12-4 ASSLEPEITDTQY
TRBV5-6 ASSLGASPVYGYT
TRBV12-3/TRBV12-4 ASSSQTDTQY
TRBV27 ASSLFGTEDEKLF
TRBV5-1 ASSLDSKRDTQY
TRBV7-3 ASSLSPGADTQY
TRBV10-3 AINRPQDAGELF
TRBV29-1 SVEQGYEQY
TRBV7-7 ASSPTGSGEQY
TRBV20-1 SARGDSVYNEQF
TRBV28 ASSPPDRGYTGELF
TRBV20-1 SARGLAGSDTQY
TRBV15 ATSRELAASVQY
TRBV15 ATSRGPGLADIYGQY